These 32 T cell receptor beta chains were all obtained from the same sample, sequenced in a study of blood T cell repertoires in COVID-19. Generated by immunoSEQ multiplex PCR, the TCRdb table keeps only in-frame clones and is missing some. The data show approximately 70,000 clones, roughly 87% seen once. Input material: peripheral blood. These receptors were taken from a man over 45 with active COVID-19.

This clone was recorded once. The chain recombines TRBV7-2 with TRBJ1-2, with 8 nucleotides matching TRBD1. Germline V gene sequence: CDR1 SGHTA, CDR2 FQGNSA. The CDR3 totals 15 residues. The V segment lost 3 bases and the J segment 2 bases; nucleotides outside the gene matches: 5. CDR3 protein: CASSLSRDRNYGYTF. The CDR3 DNA is TGTGCCAGCAGCTTGAGCCGGGACAGGAACTATGGCTACACCTTC.

The chain is built from TRBV27 and TRBJ2-5; maybe TRBD2 (6 bases). V lost 6 bases and J lost 1, with 12 bases in between. CDR1 is MNHEY and CDR2 is SMNVEV in the germline V gene (reference sequence). The CDR3 length is 14 residues. This chain's CDR3 is CASSQSSAQETQYF. The CDR3 region has the DNA TGTGCCAGCAGCCAATCTAGCGCCCAAGAGACCCAGTACTTC.

The V gene is TRBV27, the J gene TRBJ2-1; TRBD2 aligns across 7 bases. V dropped 4 bases and J dropped 0; count of bases not matched to a gene: 6. Germline assignment: CDR1 MNHEY and CDR2 SMNVEV (reference sequence). This CDR3 spans 16 amino acids. The CDR3 reads CASSSLGLNSYNEQFF. The CDR3 DNA follows: TGTGCCAGCAGTTCCCTGGGACTAAACTCCTACAATGAGCAGTTCTTC.

The rearrangement links TRBV29-1 to TRBJ2-7, with 7 bases aligning to TRBD2. The V segment lost 1 base and the J segment 2 bases; nucleotides outside the gene matches: 2. Per germline, CDR1 SQVTM and CDR2 ANQGSEA. The CDR3 loop spans 13 amino acids. The CDR3 sequence: CSVEGGSPYEQYF. The CDR3 DNA reads TGCAGCGTTGAAGGCGGGAGCCCCTACGAGCAGTACTTC.

The V call is TRBV5-1, the J call TRBJ2-1; 9 bases are shared with TRBD1. V was clipped by 1 base and J by 10 bases; unmatched bases: 6. CDR3 size: 14 residues. Germline V CDR1 and CDR2: SGHRS, YFSETQ. The CDR3 sequence is CASSLMTGTGEQFF. The CDR3 DNA reads TGCGCCAGCAGCTTGATGACAGGGACAGGGGAGCAGTTCTTC. Using reference TRBV5-1 and TRBJ2-1 for the parts outside the CDR3, the full variable domain is KAGVTQTPRYLIKTRGQQVTLSCSPISGHRSVSWYQQTPGQGLQFLFEYFSETQRNKGNFPGRFSGRQFSNSRSEMNVSTLELGDSALYLCASSLMTGTGEQFFGPGTRLTVL.

The chain uses TRBV7-2 and TRBJ2-2; TRBD2 aligns across 12 bases. The ends lost 1 base at V and 6 bases at J; junction bases unmatched: 3. Germline CDR1 reads SGHTA; CDR2 reads FQGNSA. This CDR3 comprises 16 residues. CDR3 sequence: CASSLGLAGVAGELFF. The CDR3 DNA reads as TGTGCCAGCAGCTTAGGACTAGCGGGAGTCGCCGGGGAGCTGTTTTTT.

The chain recombines TRBV29-1 with TRBJ1-1; D unresolved. The CDR3 has 12 amino acids. Germline-derived CDR1 and CDR2 are SQVTM and ANQGSEA. The V and J ends lost 8 bases and 1 base respectively, with 11 bases between them. The CDR3 region is CSSKGGNTEAFF. The CDR3 bases are TGCAGCTCTAAGGGAGGGAACACTGAAGCTTTCTTT.

This clone was detected a few times. The chain recombines TRBV4-2 with TRBJ2-3; 9 nucleotides match TRBD2. The V segment lost 0 bases and the J segment 4 bases; nucleotides outside the gene matches: 2. The length of the CDR3 is 15 residues. The germline V gene encodes CDR1 LGHNA and CDR2 YNFKEQ. The CDR3 spells CASSQEREGPDTQYF. The CDR3, as DNA: TGTGCCAGCAGCCAAGAGCGGGAGGGCCCAGATACGCAGTATTTT.

The chain combines TRBV5-4 with TRBJ2-2; TRBD2 is a possible D gene (5 bases). This CDR3 contains 15 residues. V was cut by 4 bases and J by 0 bases, with 10 bases left in between. CDR1 is SGHNT and CDR2 is YYREEE in the germline V gene (reference sequence). The CDR3 nucleotides read TGTGCCAGCAGCCCCAGCGGATCGAACACCGGGGAGCTGTTTTTT. Translation: CASSPSGSNTGELFF.

This clone has just one count. CDR3 DNA: TGTGCCAGCACTCCATGGAGCGGGAGCGCCAATGAGCAGTTCTTC. It codes for CASTPWSGSANEQFF. The V and J genes are TRBV9 and TRBJ2-1; 8 bases fit TRBD2. The CDR3 length is 15 residues. Germline values: CDR1 SGDLS, CDR2 YYNGEE. J was trimmed by 6 bases and V by 6 bases; bases with no gene match: 11. The variable domain in full, with the rest retrieved from reference TRBV9 and TRBJ2-1, is DSGVTQTPKHLITATGQRVTLRCSPRSGDLSVYWYQQSLDQGLQFLIQYYNGEERAKGNILERFSAQQFPDLHSELNLSSLELGDSALYFCASTPWSGSANEQFFGPGTRLTVL.

The rearrangement joins TRBV27 to TRBJ1-5; 7 nucleotides line up with TRBD1. The CDR3 contains 14 residues. V shed 4 bases and J 2 bases; nucleotides not matched to a gene: 2. Germline lookup yields CDR1 MNHEY and CDR2 SMNVEV (reference sequence). The CDR3 DNA sequence: TGTGCCAGCAGTTACGGACAGGGCAATCAGCCCCAGCATTTT. This translates into CASSYGQGNQPQHF.

The J gene is TRBJ2-7, the V gene TRBV12-3 or TRBV12-4; TRBD2 is a possible D gene (6 bases). V was trimmed by 1 base and J by 5 bases, leaving 9 bases between them. CDR3 size: 13 residues. CDR3 sequence: CASSLVGTDEQYF. CDR3 sequence (DNA): TGTGCCAGCAGTTTAGTGGGGACTGACGAGCAGTACTTC.

The gene calls are TRBV5-8 and TRBJ2-2; no reliable D call. CDR1 is SGHTS, CDR2 YDEGEE, per germline. V lost 4 bases and J lost 2, with 9 bases in between. The CDR3 consists of 14 residues. This CDR3 is CASSPGVNTGELFF. CDR3 coding DNA: TGTGCCAGCAGCCCCGGAGTAAACACCGGGGAGCTGTTTTTT.

V and J are TRBV7-9 and TRBJ2-3; no firm D call. The CDR3 is 13 amino acids. Trimming cost V 4 bases and J 0 bases, with 5 bases left between them. Germline assignment: CDR1 SEHNR and CDR2 FQNEAQ (reference sequence). The CDR3 region is CASSSGSTDTQYF. The CDR3 DNA follows: TGTGCCAGCAGCTCCGGTAGCACAGATACGCAGTATTTT.

The V call is TRBV7-3, the J call TRBJ2-3, with 13 bases matching TRBD2. Germline CDR1 SGHTA, CDR2 FQGTGA. CDR3 size: 15 residues. Trimming removed 5 bases from V and 3 bases from J; junction bases left unmatched: 2. The CDR3 bases are TGTGCCAGCAGCCAGACTAGCGGGGGGACAGATACGCAGTATTTT. Translation gives CASSQTSGGTDTQYF. Based on the CDR3 plus reference TRBV7-3 and TRBJ2-3, the full variable domain is GAGVSQTPSNKVTEKGKYVELRCDPISGHTALYWYRQSLGQGPEFLIYFQGTGAADDSGLPNDRFFAVRPEGSVSTLKIQRTERGDSAVYLCASSQTSGGTDTQYFGPGTRLTVL.

The genes are TRBV6-1 and TRBJ1-2; 7 bases align to TRBD1. Germline V gives CDR1 MNHNS, CDR2 SASEGT. V trimming: 0 bases; J trimming: 6 bases; junction bases outside the gene matches: 4. The CDR3 covers 14 residues. CDR3 residues: CASSEAGRGNGYTF. In DNA, the CDR3 is TGTGCCAGCAGTGAAGCAGGCAGGGGGAATGGCTACACCTTC.

The rearrangement joins TRBV5-4 to TRBJ2-5; 8 bases map to TRBD2. The J segment lost 4 bases and the V segment lost 4 bases, leaving 9 bases of the junction unmatched. CDR1 and CDR2 (germline): SGHNT, YYREEE (reference sequence). CDR3 length: 15 amino acids. The CDR3 is CASSPSAGGGETQYF. CDR3 DNA: TGTGCCAGCAGCCCCTCGGCGGGGGGCGGAGAGACCCAGTACTTC.

The V gene is TRBV19, the J gene TRBJ1-2; D ambiguous. V lost 3 bases, J lost 2 bases, and 13 bases lay in between. The CDR3 contains 15 residues. Per germline, CDR1 LNHDA and CDR2 SQIVND (reference sequence). CDR3 sequence reads: CASSIGLTTNYGYTF. The CDR3 DNA reads TGTGCCAGTAGTATCGGTCTGACTACGAACTATGGCTACACCTTC.

The chain carries TRBV5-4 and TRBJ2-6; D is ambiguous. The CDR3 sequence is 18 residues long. With 4 bases removed from V and 0 bases from J, the gap between germline ends came to 17 bases. Per germline, CDR1 SGHNT and CDR2 YYREEE (reference sequence). The CDR3 nucleotides read TGTGCCAGCAGCCCCACGGGTTCCTTTACCTCTGGGGCCAACGTCCTGACTTTC. The encoded protein is CASSPTGSFTSGANVLTF.

The sample holds a few counts of this clone. The chain combines TRBV7-2 with TRBJ1-1, with D possibly matching TRBD1 (6 bases). Germline CDR1 reads SGHTA; CDR2 reads FQGNSA. Between the trimmed V and J ends, which lost 2 bases and 3 bases, there was a span of 13 bases. The CDR3 totals 15 residues. The CDR3 DNA follows: TGTGCCAGCAGCTTAAACAGGGAAGGTGACACTGAAGCTTTCTTT. Its translation is CASSLNREGDTEAFF. The entire variable domain, with the rest obtained from reference TRBV7-2 and TRBJ1-1, is as follows: GAGVSQSPSNKVTEKGKDVELRCDPISGHTALYWYRQSLGQGLEFLIYFQGNSAPDKSGLPSDRFSAERTGGSVSTLTIQRTQQEDSAVYLCASSLNREGDTEAFFGQGTRLTVV.

The chain employs TRBV5-1 and TRBJ2-7, with 10 bases fitting TRBD1. The V and J ends lost 10 bases and 4 bases, in that order; junction bases with no gene match: 17. CDR1 and CDR2 from the germline V gene are SGHRS and YFSETQ. There are 16 residues in the CDR3. The CDR3 DNA reads TGCGCCTTGGGGGACAGGGGCCCCCCTAGGGGGTACGAGCAGTACTTC. Translation: CALGDRGPPRGYEQYF.

The rearrangement uses TRBV6-6 and TRBJ2-3, with 9 bases matching TRBD2. V gave up 2 bases and J gave up 1 base; unmatched junction bases: 1. This CDR3 has 15 amino acids. Per the germline V gene, CDR1 is MNHNY and CDR2 is SVGAGI (reference sequence). The CDR3 spells CASSYAGGGTDTQYF. The CDR3 region has the DNA TGTGCCAGCAGTTACGCGGGGGGGGGCACAGATACGCAGTATTTT.

This chain connects TRBV15 to TRBJ1-1; a weak D match, TRBD1 (5 bases). Germline CDR1 reads LNHNV; CDR2 reads YYDKDF (reference sequence). Trimming cost V 8 bases and J 1 base, with 20 bases left between them. CDR3 length equals 16 residues. CDR3 bases: TGTGCCACCGCCAGCGGGACGCTCCGGCAGAACACTGAAGCTTTCTTT. Protein: CATASGTLRQNTEAFF. Looking up the rest from reference TRBV15 and TRBJ1-1 gives the full variable domain: DAMVIQNPRYQVTQFGKPVTLSCSQTLNHNVMYWYQQKSSQAPKLLFHYYDKDFNNEADTPDNFQSRRPNTSFCFLDIRSPGLGDTAMYLCATASGTLRQNTEAFFGQGTRLTVV.

The CDR3 here is CASSGPGQGGFVAEAFF. CDR3 nucleotides: TGTGCCAGCAGCGGTCCGGGACAGGGGGGCTTTGTTGCTGAAGCTTTCTTT. The chain employs TRBV21-1 and TRBJ1-1; TRBD1, as called in the table, went unchecked against the DNA. TRBV21-1 constitutes a pseudogene. The CDR3 is made up of 17 amino acids.

This clone was found once. The V and J genes are TRBV7-7 and TRBJ2-7; 9 bases match TRBD1. Unmatched junction bases numbered 12, after V lost 5 bases and J lost 1 base. This CDR3 is built from 17 residues. The germline V gene has CDR1 SSHAT and CDR2 FNYEAQ (reference sequence). DNA for the CDR3: TGTGCCAGCAGCCGTCCCGGGACAGGGTTGGTTTCCTACGAGCAGTACTTC. Amino acid sequence: CASSRPGTGLVSYEQYF. Full variable domain (outside the CDR3, taken from reference TRBV7-7 and TRBJ2-7): GAGVSQSPRYKVTKRGQDVTLRCDPISSHATLYWYQQALGQGPEFLTYFNYEAQPDKSGLPSDRFSAERPEGSISTLTIQRTEQRDSAMYRCASSRPGTGLVSYEQYFGPGTRLTVT.

The chain joins TRBV15 to TRBJ2-2; D is possibly TRBD2 (6 bases). V was clipped by 0 bases and J by 2 bases, with 10 bases between them. The CDR3 covers 16 residues. Germline CDR1 reads LNHNV; CDR2 reads YYDKDF (reference sequence). The DNA of the CDR3 is TGTGCCACCAGCAGAGATGTAGCGGCAAACACCGGGGAGCTGTTTTTT. Protein product: CATSRDVAANTGELFF.

The CDR3 nucleotides read TGTGCCAGCAGCGCCGGTGTCGGGACAGGGGGCGCGTCTAACTATGGCTACACCTTC. Its protein product is CASSAGVGTGGASNYGYTF. This chain joins TRBV7-9 and TRBJ1-2, with TRBD1 matching over 12 bases. The germline V gene encodes CDR1 SEHNR and CDR2 FQNEAQ (reference sequence). The CDR3 length is 19 residues. After removal of 5 bases from V and 0 bases from J, the junction contained 13 bases not matched to a gene.

V and J are TRBV27 and TRBJ2-4; D possibly corresponds to TRBD2 (7 bases). This CDR3 has 15 amino acids. Germline-derived CDR1 and CDR2 are MNHEY and SMNVEV (reference sequence). V shed 2 bases and J shed 4 bases, with 12 bases lying between them. The CDR3 coding sequence is TGTGCCAGCAGTTTAGGGGGGGCAGGAAAAAACATTCAGTACTTC. As protein: CASSLGGAGKNIQYF.

The J gene is TRBJ2-1, the V gene TRBV4-3; 8 bases match TRBD2. The CDR3 is made up of 16 amino acids. CDR1 LGHNA and CDR2 YSLEER come from the germline V gene. The V and J ends lost 0 bases and 2 bases, in that order; junction bases with no gene match: 3. CDR3 residues: CASSQEGRGAYNEQFF. CDR3 nucleotide sequence: TGCGCCAGCAGCCAAGAGGGGCGGGGGGCCTACAATGAGCAGTTCTTC.

This chain connects TRBV7-2 to TRBJ2-1; a weak D match, TRBD1 (6 bases). This CDR3 is built from 13 residues. CDR1 is SGHTA, CDR2 FQGNSA, per germline. The V gene lost 0 bases and the J gene lost 9 bases, with 9 bases spanning the gap. The chain's CDR3 is CASSLAVGAEQFF. CDR3 bases: TGTGCCAGCAGCTTAGCAGTGGGGGCTGAGCAGTTCTTC.

This chain uses TRBV12-3 or TRBV12-4 with TRBJ2-1; TRBD2 aligns across 7 bases. This CDR3 region has 12 residues. The junction had 5 bases not matched to a gene; V was cut back by 6 bases and J by 9 bases. Here the CDR3 reads CASSPPGGEQFF. The CDR3 coding sequence is TGTGCCAGCAGCCCCCCGGGGGGTGAGCAGTTCTTC.

The chain employs TRBV3-1 (or the pseudogene TRBV3-2) and TRBJ2-7; the D gene is possibly TRBD1 (6 bases). V lost 4 bases, J lost 0 bases, and 16 bases lay in between. Germline CDR1 is LGHDT and CDR2 is YNNKEL (reference sequence). CDR3 size: 16 residues. The CDR3 bases are TGTGCCAGCAGCCTTCAACAGGGCCAATCCTCCTACGAGCAGTACTTC. Translation gives CASSLQQGQSSYEQYF.